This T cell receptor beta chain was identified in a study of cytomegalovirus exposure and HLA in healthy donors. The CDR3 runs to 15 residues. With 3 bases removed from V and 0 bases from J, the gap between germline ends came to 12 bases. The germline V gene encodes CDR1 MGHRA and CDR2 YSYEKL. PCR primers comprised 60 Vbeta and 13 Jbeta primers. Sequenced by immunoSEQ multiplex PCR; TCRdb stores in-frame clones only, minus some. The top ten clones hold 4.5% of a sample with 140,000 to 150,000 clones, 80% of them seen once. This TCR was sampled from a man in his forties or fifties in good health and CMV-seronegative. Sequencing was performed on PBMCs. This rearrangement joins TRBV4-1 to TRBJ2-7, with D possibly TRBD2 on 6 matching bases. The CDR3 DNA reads TGCGCCAGCAGCCAGGTCGTGGGGGGCTCCTACGAGCAGTACTTC. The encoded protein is CASSQVVGGSYEQYF.